Listed here are 12 T cell receptor beta chains from one sample, sequenced in a study of T cells in localized non-small cell lung cancer. Libraries were prepared by immunoSEQ multiplex PCR; TCRdb keeps only in-frame clonotypes and omits some of them. The sample lists 1,500 to 2,000 clones, more than 25% occurring once. Sequencing was performed on normal lung tissue next to the tumor, taken before any cancer treatment. Receptors were obtained from a male donor at least 60 years old with stage II squamous cell lung carcinoma.

The chain combines TRBV11-3 with TRBJ1-1, with D maybe TRBD1 (6 bases). V gave up 4 bases and J gave up 3 bases, with 18 bases separating them. This CDR3 has 16 amino acids. CDR1 and CDR2 (germline): SGHNT, YENEEA. The CDR3 DNA follows: TGTGCCAGCAGCTCCGCGACAGGAGGTTGGGACACTGAAGCTTTCTTT. The encoded protein is CASSSATGGWDTEAFF.

This clone was observed a handful of times. This chain connects TRBV11-3 to TRBJ2-1, with D possibly being TRBD1 or TRBD2 (5 bases each). The germline V gene encodes CDR1 SGHNT and CDR2 YENEEA. Trimming pared 5 bases from V and 2 bases from J, leaving 13 bases between. The CDR3 length is 15 residues. CDR3 bases: TGTGCCAGCAGCGGCAGGGAGTCTGCCTACAATGAGCAGTTCTTC. Translated: CASSGRESAYNEQFF. The variable domain in full, with the rest retrieved from reference TRBV11-3 and TRBJ2-1, is EAGVVQSPRYKIIEKKQPVAFWCNPISGHNTLYWYLQNLGQGPELLIRYENEEAVDDSQLPKDRFSAERLKGVDSTLKIQPAELGDSAVYLCASSGRESAYNEQFFGPGTRLTVL.

This clone was recorded a few times. The rearrangement links TRBV6-8 to TRBJ1-2, with TRBD1 identical over 8 bases. CDR1 is MNHGY and CDR2 is SAAAGT in the germline V gene. The CDR3 consists of 15 residues. The V gene end was trimmed by 6 bases and the J gene end by 3 bases; junction bases not matched to a gene: 9. The chain's CDR3 is CASRATGGNDYGYTF. The CDR3 nucleotides read TGTGCCAGCAGGGCTACAGGGGGAAATGACTATGGCTACACCTTC.

By share, this clone counts as medium-sized. The chain recombines TRBV11-3 with TRBJ1-1; weak D call: TRBD1 (5 bases). V gave up 3 bases and J gave up 0 bases, with 17 bases separating them. This CDR3 spans 17 amino acids. The V gene's germline CDR1 is SGHNT and CDR2 YENEEA. The CDR3 sequence is CASSLTGTQFLNTEAFF. CDR3 DNA sequence: TGTGCCAGCAGCTTGACTGGGACTCAATTCTTGAACACTGAAGCTTTCTTT.

This clone is medium-sized. J is TRBJ2-5 and V is TRBV6-8, with TRBD2 identical over 7 bases. The CDR3 has 15 residues. Germline V CDR1 and CDR2: MNHGY, SAAAGT. The junction had 14 bases not matched to a gene; V was cut back by 10 bases and J by 3 bases. The CDR3 bases are TGTGCCACTTCTCAAGCGTGGGGGGGGGAAGAGACCCAGTACTTC. Translated: CATSQAWGGEETQYF.

The chain links TRBV4-1 to TRBJ2-2; 10 nucleotides agree with TRBD1. The germline V gene has CDR1 MGHRA and CDR2 YSYEKL. With V trimmed by 0 bases and J by 7 bases, 8 bases remained unmatched. This CDR3 comprises 17 residues. DNA of the CDR3: TGCGCCAGCAGCCAAGAATCGGGACAGGGGTTCGGCGGGGAGCTGTTTTTT. Its protein product is CASSQESGQGFGGELFF.

J is TRBJ2-1 and V is TRBV25-1; 11 nucleotides line up with TRBD2. This CDR3 has 18 residues. Germline loops: CDR1 MGHDK, CDR2 SYGVNS. With 1 base clipped from V and 10 bases from J, the junction kept 15 bases outside the gene matches. The chain's CDR3 is CASSELGTSGGTRVEQFF. The CDR3 DNA reads as TGTGCCAGCAGTGAATTGGGAACTAGCGGGGGCACACGGGTGGAGCAGTTCTTC.

Only a few counts were recorded for this clone. The V gene is TRBV11-3, the J gene TRBJ2-7; maybe TRBD2 (5 bases). This CDR3 comprises 15 residues. Trimming removed 4 bases from V and 0 bases from J, with 13 bases in between. Germline V gene lookup returns CDR1 SGHNT and CDR2 YENEEA. CDR3 residues: CASSSSGGYSYEQYF. CDR3 coding DNA: TGTGCCAGCAGCTCCTCTGGAGGATACTCCTACGAGCAGTACTTC.

This clone was detected a few times. V and J are TRBV9 and TRBJ2-3; D perhaps matches TRBD2 (6 bases). V was cut by 3 bases and J by 6 bases, with 17 bases left in between. Germline V gene lookup returns CDR1 SGDLS and CDR2 YYNGEE. The CDR3 length is 15 residues. The CDR3 region is CASSAHKPGGDTQYF. The CDR3 DNA reads TGTGCCAGCAGCGCCCATAAGCCCGGAGGGGATACGCAGTATTTT.

Only a few counts were recorded for this clone. The CDR3 region is CASSSTGGRVGDTQYF. CDR3 DNA sequence: TGTGCCAGCAGCTCCACGGGGGGCAGGGTCGGAGATACGCAGTATTTT. The rearrangement uses TRBV7-7 and TRBJ2-3; TRBD2 is a possible D gene (7 bases). CDR1 is SSHAT, CDR2 FNYEAQ, per germline (reference sequence). This CDR3 is 16 amino acids long. V lost 4 bases and J 5 bases, leaving 19 bases between the germline ends.

This clone ranks as medium-sized. The rearrangement links TRBV6-8 to TRBJ2-7; the D is unclear. CDR1 and CDR2 (germline): MNHGY, SAAAGT. CDR3 length: 13 amino acids. V was trimmed by 5 bases and J by 5 bases, leaving 13 bases between them. Here the CDR3 DNA reads TGTGCCAGCAGTCTCGCTAGTGGAAACGAGCAGTACTTC. As protein: CASSLASGNEQYF.

This clone has more than one count but fewer than ten. One end of the junction is discordant with germline, which a read error may explain. Other DNA variants within this sample encode the same CDR3. The genes are TRBV6-1 and TRBJ2-5, with 10 positions matching TRBD2. The CDR3 runs to 15 residues. Germline V gene sequence: CDR1 MNHNS, CDR2 SASEGT. CDR3 residues: CASSEVALAGETQYF. In DNA, the CDR3 is TGTGCCAGCAGTGAAGTTGCTCTAGCGGGGGAGACCCAATACTTC.